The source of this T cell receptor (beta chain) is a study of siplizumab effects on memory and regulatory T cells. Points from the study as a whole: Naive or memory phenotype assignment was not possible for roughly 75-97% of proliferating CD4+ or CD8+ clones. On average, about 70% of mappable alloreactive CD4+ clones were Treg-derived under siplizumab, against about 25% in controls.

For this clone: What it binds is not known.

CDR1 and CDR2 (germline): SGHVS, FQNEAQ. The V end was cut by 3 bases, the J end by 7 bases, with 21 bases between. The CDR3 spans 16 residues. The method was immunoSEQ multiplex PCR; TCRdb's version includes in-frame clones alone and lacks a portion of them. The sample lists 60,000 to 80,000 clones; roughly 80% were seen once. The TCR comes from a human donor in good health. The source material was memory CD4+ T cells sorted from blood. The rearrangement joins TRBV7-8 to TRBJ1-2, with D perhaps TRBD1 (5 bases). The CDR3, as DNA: TGTGCCAGCAGCTTGGGCGGCAGGGCGGCAGAGGGTGGCTACACCTTC. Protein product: CASSLGGRAAEGGYTF.